Listed here are 22 T cell receptor beta chains from one sample, sequenced in a study of blood T cell repertoires in COVID-19. Sequencing was performed with immunoSEQ multiplex PCR; in TCRdb, only in-frame clones are kept and a portion is missing. The sample comprises roughly 190,000 clones, about nine tenths of which are singletons, and roughly 3.3% rests with the top ten. The material sequenced was peripheral blood. These receptors all come from a man aged 65 to 79 with acute or convalescent COVID-19.

The chain recombines TRBV15 with TRBJ2-5; 8 bases fit TRBD1. The germline V gene has CDR1 LNHNV and CDR2 YYDKDF (reference sequence). The CDR3 is 15 residues long. The V segment lost 3 bases and the J segment 4 bases; nucleotides outside the gene matches: 7. The CDR3 loop reads CATSSRKGQVETQYF. The CDR3 nucleotides are TGTGCCACCAGCAGCCGAAAGGGACAGGTAGAGACCCAGTACTTC.

The DNA of the CDR3 is TGCGCCAGCAGCCAACAGGGGGCCTGGGAGCTGTTTTTT. This codes for CASSQQGAWELFF. The genes are TRBV4-3 and TRBJ2-2, with TRBD1 matching 8 bases. The trim removed 2 bases at V and 9 bases at J, leaving 2 bases unmatched. From germline, CDR1 is LGHNA and CDR2 YSLEER. The CDR3 is made up of 13 amino acids.

The chain combines TRBV2 with TRBJ1-2; D gene unclear. Trimming cost V 3 bases and J 8 bases, with 13 bases left between them. The V gene's germline CDR1 is SNHLY and CDR2 FYNNEI. This CDR3 has 13 amino acids. This CDR3 reads CASSEVSLPGYTF. The CDR3 nucleotides read TGTGCCAGCAGTGAGGTCAGTCTTCCAGGCTACACCTTC. The whole variable domain, filled in from reference TRBV2 and TRBJ1-2, reads EPEVTQTPSHQVTQMGQEVILRCVPISNHLYFYWYRQILGQKVEFLVSFYNNEISEKSEIFDDQFSVERPDGSNFTLKIRSTKLEDSAMYFCASSEVSLPGYTFGSGTRLTVV.

The V and J genes are TRBV5-1 and TRBJ1-4; D is unresolved. The V end lost 3 bases, the J end lost 4 bases, and 16 bases lay between the germline ends. This CDR3 comprises 16 residues. Germline V gene lookup returns CDR1 SGHRS and CDR2 YFSETQ. The CDR3 spells CASSYLPAGGNEKLFF. CDR3 sequence (DNA): TGCGCCAGCAGCTACCTCCCGGCAGGAGGTAATGAAAAACTGTTTTTT.

The chain recombines TRBV7-2 with TRBJ2-1; weak D call: TRBD1 (5 bases). Looked up from germline, CDR1 is SGHTA and CDR2 is FQGNSA. This CDR3 contains 15 residues. Deletions cut 4 bases from V and 12 bases from J, with 22 bases between. The CDR3 here is CASSSHRFNQDGQFF. CDR3 nucleotide sequence: TGTGCCAGCAGCTCTCACAGGTTCAACCAAGATGGGCAGTTCTTC. The full variable domain, completed using reference TRBV7-2 and TRBJ2-1, is GAGVSQSPSNKVTEKGKDVELRCDPISGHTALYWYRQSLGQGLEFLIYFQGNSAPDKSGLPSDRFSAERTGGSVSTLTIQRTQQEDSAVYLCASSSHRFNQDGQFFGPGTRLTVL.

This clone showed up just a few times. This chain joins TRBV14 and TRBJ2-5, with TRBD2 identical over 11 bases. With V trimmed by 2 bases and J by 5 bases, 7 bases remained unmatched. The CDR3 spans 16 residues. Germline V gene sequence: CDR1 SGHDN, CDR2 FVKESK. The CDR3 loop reads CASSQRLAGGGETQYF. CDR3 DNA sequence: TGTGCCAGCAGCCAACGGCTAGCGGGAGGTGGGGAGACCCAGTACTTC.

The CDR3 coding sequence is TGTGCCAGCAGCTTCACAGACCCCAACCGTGGTGAAAAACTGTTTTTT. This gives the protein CASSFTDPNRGEKLFF. The J gene is TRBJ1-4, the V gene TRBV11-2; D is uncertain. The CDR3 contains 16 residues. CDR1 SGHAT and CDR2 FQNNGV come from the germline V gene. V lost 3 bases and J 7 bases, leaving 18 bases between the germline ends.

V and J are TRBV12-3 or TRBV12-4 and TRBJ2-2; D unclear. Trimming took 6 bases from V and 10 from J, leaving 12 bases between them. The CDR3 contains 12 residues. CDR3 loop: CASREELEELFF. CDR3 nucleotide sequence: TGTGCCAGCAGAGAGGAGTTAGAGGAGCTGTTTTTT.

The J gene is TRBJ2-4, the V gene TRBV28, with 11 nucleotides matching TRBD2. Per germline, CDR1 MDHEN and CDR2 SYDVKM. This CDR3 region has 18 residues. With V trimmed by 6 bases and J by 0 bases, 10 bases remained unmatched. The CDR3 DNA reads TGTGCCAGCAGGACTCTGACTAGCGGGGTCCTAGCCAAAAACATTCAGTACTTC. Translated: CASRTLTSGVLAKNIQYF.

The chain uses TRBV9 and TRBJ2-4, with D perhaps TRBD2 (7 bases). Germline V gene sequence: CDR1 SGDLS, CDR2 YYNGEE. The CDR3 is made up of 15 amino acids. Deletions cut 4 bases from V and 8 bases from J, with 19 bases between. The CDR3 loop reads CASSNAPLGGDIQYF. The CDR3 nucleotides read TGTGCCAGCAGCAATGCCCCCTTAGGGGGGGACATTCAGTACTTC.

The rearrangement uses TRBV19 and TRBJ1-4; 7 bases align to TRBD1. The CDR3 is made up of 16 amino acids. Germline CDR1 is LNHDA and CDR2 is SQIVND (reference sequence). V shed 6 bases, J shed 5 bases, and the junction held 12 bases outside the gene matches. The CDR3 nucleotides read TGTGCCAGTAGCCTTCCCTGGGGGACAGTGAATGAAAAACTGTTTTTT. It codes for CASSLPWGTVNEKLFF.

This chain uses TRBV30 with TRBJ1-3, with D possibly matching TRBD1 (6 bases). The V end lost 2 bases, the J end lost 0 bases, and 8 bases lay between the germline ends. The CDR3 has 14 residues. Germline V gene data show CDR1 as GTSNPN and CDR2 as SVGIG (reference sequence). The CDR3 sequence is CAWSPDSSGNTIYF. CDR3 in DNA: TGTGCCTGGAGTCCGGACAGCTCTGGAAACACCATATATTTT. The full variable domain, completed using reference TRBV30 and TRBJ1-3, is SQTIHQWPATLVQPVGSPLSLECTVEGTSNPNLYWYRQAAGRGLQLLFYSVGIGQISSEVPQNLSASRPQDRQFILSSKKLLLSDSGFYLCAWSPDSSGNTIYFGEGSWLTVV.

Here the CDR3 DNA reads TGTGCCAGCAGCTTGACTCCCTCTGGAAACACCATATATTTT. Its translation: CASSLTPSGNTIYF. The rearrangement links TRBV7-3 to TRBJ1-3; no reliable D call. The CDR3 has 14 amino acids. V was pared by 3 bases and J by 0 bases, with 6 bases between. Germline V gene sequence: CDR1 SGHTA, CDR2 FQGTGA.

The V and J genes are TRBV11-2 and TRBJ2-1, with a weak D call TRBD2 (6 bases). Trimming cost V 4 bases and J 5 bases, with 9 bases left between them. The CDR3 loop spans 13 amino acids. CDR1 is SGHAT, CDR2 FQNNGV, per germline. The CDR3 DNA sequence: TGTGCCAGCAGCTCCGGGAGACACAATGAGCAGTTCTTC. This codes for CASSSGRHNEQFF. Supplemented by reference TRBV11-2 and TRBJ2-1, the full variable domain reads EAGVAQSPRYKIIEKRQSVAFWCNPISGHATLYWYQQILGQGPKLLIQFQNNGVVDDSQLPKDRFSAERLKGVDSTLKIQPAKLEDSAVYLCASSSGRHNEQFFGPGTRLTVL.

This CDR3 is CASSPIQVNSPLHF. CDR3 in DNA: TGCGCCAGCAGCCCCATACAGGTGAATTCACCCCTCCACTTT. This chain links TRBV5-1 with TRBJ1-6; the D gene is possibly TRBD1 (5 bases). The germline gives CDR1 SGHRS, CDR2 YFSETQ. V was clipped by 4 bases and J by 7 bases, with 12 bases between them. This CDR3 has 14 amino acids.

The V gene is TRBV9, the J gene TRBJ2-2, with a tentative D call TRBD1 (6 bases). Between the trimmed V and J ends, which lost 4 bases and 0 bases, there was a span of 10 bases. The CDR3 length is 15 residues. The germline CDR1 and CDR2 sequences are SGDLS and YYNGEE. The DNA of the CDR3 is TGTGCCAGCAGCAGGACAGTGACGAACACCGGGGAGCTGTTTTTT. It yields the protein CASSRTVTNTGELFF.

The CDR3 nucleotides read TGTGCCAGTCGACAGGGGAGAAGTCAGCCCCAGCATTTT. This sequence encodes CASRQGRSQPQHF. The genes are TRBV2 and TRBJ1-5; 8 positions match TRBD1. Germline CDR1 is SNHLY and CDR2 is FYNNEI. This CDR3 contains 13 residues. The ends lost 9 bases at V and 6 bases at J; junction bases unmatched: 7.

J is TRBJ2-3 and V is TRBV4-3; TRBD2 aligns across 8 bases. The J segment lost 1 base and the V segment lost 1 base, leaving 4 bases of the junction unmatched. Looked up from germline, CDR1 is LGHNA and CDR2 is YSLEER. The length of the CDR3 is 16 residues. The DNA of the CDR3 is TGCGCCAGCAGCCAAGCCCGTAGCGGGGGCACAGATACGCAGTATTTT. This encodes CASSQARSGGTDTQYF.

The chain is built from TRBV7-9 and TRBJ2-2; possible D gene TRBD1, 6 bases. Looked up from germline, CDR1 is SEHNR and CDR2 is FQNEAQ (reference sequence). V was trimmed by 5 bases and J by 1 base, leaving 17 bases between them. The CDR3 is made up of 17 amino acids. The CDR3 loop is CASSRRPGQGNTGELFF. CDR3 DNA: TGTGCCAGCAGCCGACGCCCGGGACAAGGGAACACCGGGGAGCTGTTTTTT.

The chain employs TRBV4-2 and TRBJ1-2; 7 bases are a match to TRBD1. The V segment lost 1 base and the J segment 4 bases; nucleotides outside the gene matches: 6. From germline, CDR1 is LGHNA and CDR2 YNFKEQ. The CDR3 contains 15 residues. The CDR3 sequence is CASSQGQGGIYGYTF. For the CDR3, the DNA is TGTGCCAGCAGCCAAGGACAGGGCGGTATCTATGGCTACACCTTC.

V usage is TRBV7-6 and J usage is TRBJ1-1, with D hard to call. Trimming pared 3 bases from V and 0 bases from J, leaving 11 bases between. Germline CDR1 SGHVS, CDR2 FNYEAQ. This CDR3 has 15 residues. CDR3 loop: CASSLEGNLNTEAFF. The CDR3 bases are TGTGCCAGCAGCTTGGAGGGTAACCTGAACACTGAAGCTTTCTTT.

V gene TRBV21-1 combines with J gene TRBJ1-6. TRBV21-1 represents a pseudogene. The CDR3 totals 17 residues. The CDR3 DNA sequence: TGTGCCAGCAGCAAAGCCCGTCCCGGTGGTGATGATTCACCCCTCCACTTT. Amino acid sequence: CASSKARPGGDDSPLHF.